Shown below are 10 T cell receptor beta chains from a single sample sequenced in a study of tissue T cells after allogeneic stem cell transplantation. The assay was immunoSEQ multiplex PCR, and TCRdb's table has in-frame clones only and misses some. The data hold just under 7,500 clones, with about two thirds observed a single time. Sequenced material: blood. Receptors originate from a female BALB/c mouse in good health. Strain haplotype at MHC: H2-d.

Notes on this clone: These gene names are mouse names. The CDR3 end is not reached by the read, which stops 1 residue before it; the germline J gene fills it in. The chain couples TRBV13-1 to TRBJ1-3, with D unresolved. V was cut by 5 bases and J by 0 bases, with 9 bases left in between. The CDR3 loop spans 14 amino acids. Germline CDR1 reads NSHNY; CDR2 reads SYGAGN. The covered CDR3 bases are TGTGCCAGCAGGGAAGAAAATTCTGGAAATACGCTCTAT. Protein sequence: CASREENSGNTLY. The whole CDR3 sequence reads CASREENSGNTLYF.

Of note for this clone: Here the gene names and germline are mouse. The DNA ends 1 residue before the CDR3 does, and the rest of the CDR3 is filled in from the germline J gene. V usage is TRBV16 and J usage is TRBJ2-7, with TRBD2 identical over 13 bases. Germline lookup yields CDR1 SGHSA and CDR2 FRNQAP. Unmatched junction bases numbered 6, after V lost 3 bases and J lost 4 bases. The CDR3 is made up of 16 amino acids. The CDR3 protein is CASSFVRGLGGYEQYF. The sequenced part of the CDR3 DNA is TGTGCAAGCAGCTTTGTCAGGGGACTGGGGGGGTATGAACAGTAC.

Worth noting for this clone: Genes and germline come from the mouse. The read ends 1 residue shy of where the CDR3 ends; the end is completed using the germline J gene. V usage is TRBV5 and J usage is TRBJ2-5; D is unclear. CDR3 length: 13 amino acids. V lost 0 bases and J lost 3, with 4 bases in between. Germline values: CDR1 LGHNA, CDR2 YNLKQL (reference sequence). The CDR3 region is CASSQDWQDTQYF. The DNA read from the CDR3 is TGTGCCAGCAGCCAAGATTGGCAAGACACCCAGTAC.

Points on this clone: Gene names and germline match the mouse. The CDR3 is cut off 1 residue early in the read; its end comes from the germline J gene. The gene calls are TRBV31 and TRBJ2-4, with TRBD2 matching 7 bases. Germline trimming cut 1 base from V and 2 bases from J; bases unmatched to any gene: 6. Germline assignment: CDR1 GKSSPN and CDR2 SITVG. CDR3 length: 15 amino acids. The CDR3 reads CAWSPWGSLQNTLYF. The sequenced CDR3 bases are TGTGCCTGGAGTCCCTGGGGGAGCCTTCAAAACACCTTGTAC.

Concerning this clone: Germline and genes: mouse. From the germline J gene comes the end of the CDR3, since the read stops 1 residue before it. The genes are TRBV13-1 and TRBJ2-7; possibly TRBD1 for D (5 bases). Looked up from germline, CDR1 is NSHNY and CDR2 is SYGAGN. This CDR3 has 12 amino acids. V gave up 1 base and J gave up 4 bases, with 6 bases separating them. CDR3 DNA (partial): TGTGCCAGCAGTGATCAGGGATATGAACAGTAC. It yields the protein CASSDQGYEQY. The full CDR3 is CASSDQGYEQYF.

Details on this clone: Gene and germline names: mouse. CDR3 residues: CASRQNTEVFF. The sequenced part of the CDR3 DNA is TGTGCTAGCAGGCAGAACACAGAAGTCTTC. This chain joins TRBV29 and TRBJ1-1; D is unclear. The sequenced fragment ends 1 residue before the CDR3 boundary, so the rest is inferred from the germline J gene. The V gene's germline CDR1 is MSHET and CDR2 SYDVDS. The CDR3 spans 11 residues. Trimming pared 6 bases from V and 0 bases from J, leaving 2 bases between.

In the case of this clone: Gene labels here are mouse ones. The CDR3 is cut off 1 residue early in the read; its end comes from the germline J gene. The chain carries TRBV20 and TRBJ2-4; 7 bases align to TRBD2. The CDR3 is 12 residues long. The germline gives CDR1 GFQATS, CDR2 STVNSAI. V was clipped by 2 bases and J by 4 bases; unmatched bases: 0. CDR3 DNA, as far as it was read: TGTGGTGCTAGGCTGGGGGAAAACACCTTGTAC. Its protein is CGARLGENTLY. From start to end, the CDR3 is CGARLGENTLYF.

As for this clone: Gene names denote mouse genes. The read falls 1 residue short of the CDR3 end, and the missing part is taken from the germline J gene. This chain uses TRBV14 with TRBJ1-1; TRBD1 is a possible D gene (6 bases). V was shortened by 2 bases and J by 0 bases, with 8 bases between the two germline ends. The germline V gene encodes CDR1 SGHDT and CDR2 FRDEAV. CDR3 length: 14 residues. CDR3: CASSLEGANTEVFF. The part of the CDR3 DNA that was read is TGTGCCAGCAGTTTAGAGGGGGCAAACACAGAAGTCTTC. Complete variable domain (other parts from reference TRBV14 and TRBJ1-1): EAGVTQSPRYAVLQEGQAVSFWCDPISGHDTLYWYQQPRDQGPQLLVYFRDEAVIDNSQLPSDRFSAVRPKGTNSTLKIQSAKQGDTATYLCASSLEGANTEVFFGKGTRLTVV.

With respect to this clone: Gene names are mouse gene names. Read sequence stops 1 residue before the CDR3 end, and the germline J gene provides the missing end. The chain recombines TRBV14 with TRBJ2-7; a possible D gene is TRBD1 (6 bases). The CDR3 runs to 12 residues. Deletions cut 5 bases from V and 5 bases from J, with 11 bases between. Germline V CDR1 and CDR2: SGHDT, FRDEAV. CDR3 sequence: CASSPHRDEQYF. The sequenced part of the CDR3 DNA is TGTGCCAGCAGCCCTCACAGGGATGAACAGTAC.

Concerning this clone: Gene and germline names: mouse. The chain's CDR3 is CASSSPTGANTEVFF. CDR3 bases read: TGTGCCAGCAGTTCCCCGACAGGGGCAAACACAGAAGTCTTC. The V gene is TRBV13-1, the J gene TRBJ1-1; the match to TRBD1 covers 8 bases. The read gets to within 1 residue of the CDR3 end, and the germline J gene fills in the rest. In germline, CDR1 is NSHNY, CDR2 SYGAGN. The CDR3 runs to 15 residues. The ends lost 4 bases at V and 0 bases at J; junction bases unmatched: 5.